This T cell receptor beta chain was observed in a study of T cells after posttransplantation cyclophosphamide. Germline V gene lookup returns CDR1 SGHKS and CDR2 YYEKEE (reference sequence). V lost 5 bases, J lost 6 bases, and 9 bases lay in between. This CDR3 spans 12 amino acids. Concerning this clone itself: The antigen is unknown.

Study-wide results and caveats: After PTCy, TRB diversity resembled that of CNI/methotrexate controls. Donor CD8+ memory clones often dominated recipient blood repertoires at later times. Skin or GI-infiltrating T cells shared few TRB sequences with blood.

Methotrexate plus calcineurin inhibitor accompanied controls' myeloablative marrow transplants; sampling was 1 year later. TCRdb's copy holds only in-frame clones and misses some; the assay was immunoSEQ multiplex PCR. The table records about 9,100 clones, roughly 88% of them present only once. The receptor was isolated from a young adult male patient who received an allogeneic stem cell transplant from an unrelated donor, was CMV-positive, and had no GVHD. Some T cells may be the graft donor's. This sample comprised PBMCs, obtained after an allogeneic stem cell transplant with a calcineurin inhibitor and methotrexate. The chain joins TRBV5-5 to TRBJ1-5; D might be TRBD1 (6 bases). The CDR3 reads CASRGQLQPQHF. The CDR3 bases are TGTGCCAGCAGGGGACAACTTCAGCCCCAGCATTTT.